This T cell receptor beta chain came from a study of blood T cells in healthy people across ages. General observations from the study: Age brought a roughly linear fall in TCR beta diversity measured per million T cells. Naive T cell percentage showed a strong correlation with TCR beta diversity.

The authors ran a second PCR of about 6 to 11 cycles using a sample-barcoded 5' primer and a J-beta primer mix. In TCRdb, the 5' RACE reads were re-called with MiXCR into one record per CDR3 protein. Of over 600,000 distinct CDR3 sequences in the sample, around 21% are singletons; the top ten hold approximately 3.6%. In regard to this clonotype: Its antigen is currently unknown.

V shed 7 bases and J 2 bases; nucleotides not matched to a gene: 7. CDR3 size: 15 residues. The TCR originated in a man in his 70s in good health. This chain connects TRBV12-3 or TRBV12-4 to TRBJ1-5, with TRBD1 matching over 8 bases. Sequencing was done on a sample of blood. CDR3 sequence (DNA): TGTGCCAGCAAGGACAGGGTTGAGGGCAATCAGCCCCAGCATTTT. Amino acids: CASKDRVEGNQPQHF.